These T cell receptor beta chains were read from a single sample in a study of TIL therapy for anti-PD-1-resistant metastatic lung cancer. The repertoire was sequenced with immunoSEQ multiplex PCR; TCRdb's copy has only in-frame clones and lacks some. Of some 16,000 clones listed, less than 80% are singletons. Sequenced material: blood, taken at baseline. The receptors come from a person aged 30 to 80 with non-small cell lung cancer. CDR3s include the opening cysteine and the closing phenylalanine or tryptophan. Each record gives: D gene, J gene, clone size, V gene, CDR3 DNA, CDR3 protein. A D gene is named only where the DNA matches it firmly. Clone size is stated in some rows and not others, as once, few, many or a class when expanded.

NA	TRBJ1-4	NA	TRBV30	TGTGCCTGGAGTGTACAGGACCATGAAAAACTGTTTTTT	CAWSVQDHEKLFF
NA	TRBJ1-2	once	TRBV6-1	TGTGCCAGCAGTGTTTTCGTGCCTAGATCGGGGGGTACCTATGGCTACACCTTC	CASSVFVPRSGGTYGYTF
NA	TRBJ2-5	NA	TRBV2	TGTGCCAGTGGCGGACAGCTTCCGTACTTC	CASGGQLPYF
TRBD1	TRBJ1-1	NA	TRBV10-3	TGTGCCATCAGTGATTCCGGCAGGGGGCAATTCACTGAAGCTTTCTTT	CAISDSGRGQFTEAFF
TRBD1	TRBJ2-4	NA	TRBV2	TGTGCCAGCAGGACCGGGACAGCGACGGCCAAAAACATTCAGTACTTC	CASRTGTATAKNIQYF
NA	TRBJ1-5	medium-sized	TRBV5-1	TGCGCCAGCAGCTTGGAGAACAGAGATCAGCCCCAGCATTTT	CASSLENRDQPQHF
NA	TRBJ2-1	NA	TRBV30	TGTGCCTGGACCCCGTACGGGATTAGTGAGCAGTTCTTC	CAWTPYGISEQFF
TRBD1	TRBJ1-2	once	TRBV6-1	TGTGCCAGCAGTGAATTATGGGACAGGACCTCGTTAAACACCTTC	CASSELWDRTSLNTF
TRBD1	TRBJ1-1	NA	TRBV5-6	TGTGCCAGCAGCTTGGTTTTGACAGGGGGCTCTGGAGCTTTCTTT	CASSLVLTGGSGAFF
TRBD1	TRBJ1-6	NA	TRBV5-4	TGTGCCAGCAGCTCGGGACAGGCCCGTAATTCACCCCTCCACTTT	CASSSGQARNSPLHF
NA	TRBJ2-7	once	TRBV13	TGTGCCAGCAGCTTAAAGGTGGGGTCGGCCCCCTACGAGCAGTACTTC	CASSLKVGSAPYEQYF
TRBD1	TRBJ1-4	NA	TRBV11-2	TGTGCCAGCAGGTCCGGGACAGAAATGTTTTTT	CASRSGTEMFF
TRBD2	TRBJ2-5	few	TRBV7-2	TGTGCCAGCAGCTTAGTAGGACTAGTGGTGACCCAGTACTTC	CASSLVGLVVTQYF
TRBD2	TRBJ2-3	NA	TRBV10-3	TGTGCCATCAGTGAGTCCAGTAGAGGGACTAGCGGGGGTCCAGATACGCAGTATTTT	CAISESSRGTSGGPDTQYF
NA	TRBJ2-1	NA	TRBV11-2	TGTGCCAGCAGCTTAGGTGCTAGTTCCCTAGGGCATGAGCAGTTCTTC	CASSLGASSLGHEQFF
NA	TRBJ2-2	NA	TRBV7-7	TGTGCTAGCAGCTCCAGGGAGACCGGGGAGCTGTTTTTT	CASSSRETGELFF
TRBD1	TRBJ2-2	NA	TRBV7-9	TGTGCCAGCAAGGGGGCCAGACAGGGCCCAACCGGGGAGCTGTTTTTT	CASKGARQGPTGELFF
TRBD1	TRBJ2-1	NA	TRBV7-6	TGTGCCAGCAGTCAACCCGGACAGGGGCCGAATGAGCAGTTCTTC	CASSQPGQGPNEQFF
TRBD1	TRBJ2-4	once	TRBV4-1	TGCGCCAGCAGCCAAGATGCTTGGGGACAGGGAGAGGCCAAAAACATTCAGTACTTC	CASSQDAWGQGEAKNIQYF
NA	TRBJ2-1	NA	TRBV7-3	TGTGCCAGCAGCCCCCTGCGGGGTGCCCTGGGCTCCTACAATGAGCAGTTCTTC	CASSPLRGALGSYNEQFF
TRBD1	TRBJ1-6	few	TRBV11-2	TGTGCCAGCAGCCCGGGACAGGGTACCTCACCCCTCCACTTT	CASSPGQGTSPLHF
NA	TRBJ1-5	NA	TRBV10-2	TGCGCCAGCATGCCCAGGGGAAATGGCAATCAGCCCCAGCATTTT	CASMPRGNGNQPQHF
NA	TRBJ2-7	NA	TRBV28	TGTGCCAGCACCATCGCGGGACTGATTAGCTCCTACGAGCAGTACTTC	CASTIAGLISSYEQYF
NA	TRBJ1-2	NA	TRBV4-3	TGCGCCAGCAGCCAGGACCTGGGAGGTGGCTACACCTTC	CASSQDLGGGYTF
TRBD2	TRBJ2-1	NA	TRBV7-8	TGTGCCAGCAGCTCGGGACTAGCGGGGGGGTTCCACAATGAGCAGTTCTTC	CASSSGLAGGFHNEQFF
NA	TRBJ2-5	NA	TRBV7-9	TGTGCCAGCAGCTTACCCAGTCAAGAGACCCAGTACTTC	CASSLPSQETQYF
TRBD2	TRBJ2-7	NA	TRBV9	TGTGCCAGCAGCGTAGTAGGGACTAGCCTTTCCGAGCAGTACTTC	CASSVVGTSLSEQYF
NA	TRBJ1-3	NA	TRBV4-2	TGTGCCAGCAGCCAAGAGGGTTGGAGCTCTGGAAACACCATATATTTT	CASSQEGWSSGNTIYF
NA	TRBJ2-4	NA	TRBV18	TGTGCCAGCTCACCACCGGACAGTTCCAAAAACATTCAGTACTTC	CASSPPDSSKNIQYF
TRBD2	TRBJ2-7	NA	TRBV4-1	TGCGCCAGCAGCCCTAATAGCTTGGGACTAGAGGCCTACGAGCAGTACTTC	CASSPNSLGLEAYEQYF
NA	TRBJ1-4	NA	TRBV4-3	TGCGCCAGCAGCCAAGATTTGGAGGGGCCCGGGGAAGTGACTAATGAAAAACTGTTTTTT	CASSQDLEGPGEVTNEKLFF
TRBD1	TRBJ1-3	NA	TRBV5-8	TGTGCCAGCAGCTTAATGACAGGGGCTGGAAACACCATATATTTT	CASSLMTGAGNTIYF
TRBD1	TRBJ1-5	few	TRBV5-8	TGTGCCAGCAGCTTGGATGGGACAGGGGATCAGCCCCAGCATTTT	CASSLDGTGDQPQHF
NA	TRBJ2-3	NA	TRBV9	TGTGCCAGCAGCGTTAGGGACTCTCCCTACACAGATACGCAGTATTTT	CASSVRDSPYTDTQYF
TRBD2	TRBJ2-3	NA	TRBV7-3	TGTGCCAGCAGCTTACTAGCGGGGCCAGATACGCAGTATTTT	CASSLLAGPDTQYF
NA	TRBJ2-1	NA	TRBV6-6	TGTGCCAAGGCTAGCGCTTACAATGAGCAGTTCTTC	CAKASAYNEQFF
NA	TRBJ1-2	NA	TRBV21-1	TGTGCCAGCCCCTCCCCCGGGACAGAAACTAACTATGGCTACACCTTC	CASPSPGTETNYGYTF
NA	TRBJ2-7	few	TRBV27	TGTGCCAGCGCTTTTTTTACCTCCGGACGGCTGTACTTC	CASAFFTSGRLYF
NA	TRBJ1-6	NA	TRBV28	TGTGCCAGCAGCCATTCACGGACAGCACTCAATTCACCCCTCCACTTT	CASSHSRTALNSPLHF